Listed below are T cell receptor beta chains from one sample, sequenced in a study of vaccination and CD4 T cells after COVID-19. MiXCR, run by TCRdb on the PCR reads, gives a single entry per CDR3 protein. This sample has roughly 4,200 distinct CDR3 sequences; 30% to 45% occur once, and the top ten carry approximately 40%. Which antigens these TCRs recognize remains unknown. Sequencing input: CD4+ T cells from blood, cultured in vitro. These receptors all come from a human donor in good health. Both conserved end residues are part of each CDR3. D genes are given only for firm matches. The size of a clone is reported for some rows only, either as once, few or many, or as a class for expanded clones.

>TRBV27|TRBJ1-2|-|-
TGTGCCAGCAGTAACAGACAGGCGGGCTATGGCTACACCTTC
CASSNRQAGYGYTF
>TRBV6-1|TRBJ2-2|-|-
TGTGCCAGCAGCACACGCACCGGGGAGCTGTTTTTT
CASSTRTGELFF
>TRBV11-2|TRBJ2-1|TRBD2|once
TGTGCCAGCAGCTTAGGGGGACTAGCGGGGATCAATGAGCAGTTCTTC
CASSLGGLAGINEQFF
>TRBV15|TRBJ1-4|-|few
TGTGCCACCAGCAGAGATCTAGGCAGGGAGGTTGAAAAACTGTTTTTT
CATSRDLGREVEKLFF
>TRBV7-3|TRBJ1-2|-|few
TGTGCCAGCAGCTTAGACGGGTCTGGCTACACCTTC
CASSLDGSGYTF
>TRBV20-1|TRBJ1-1|-|-
TGCAGTGCCCCCGGACAGATGAACACTGAAGCTTTCTTT
CSAPGQMNTEAFF
>TRBV6-4|TRBJ2-1|TRBD1|-
TGTGCCAGCAGTGACTCAAACAGGGGGCCTCCCAATGAGCAGTTCTTC
CASSDSNRGPPNEQFF
>TRBV23-1|TRBJ1-5|-|few
TGCGCCAGCAGCAGACTGGTTATGAATCAGCCCCAGCATTTT
CASSRLVMNQPQHF
>TRBV6-4|TRBJ1-1|-|-
TGTGCCAGCTCGCGGGGCTCGGGAACTGAAGCTTTCTTT
CASSRGSGTEAFF
>TRBV6-4|TRBJ2-3|TRBD2|few
TGTGCCAGCAGTGAAGCGGGGGGCACAGATACGCAGTATTTT
CASSEAGGTDTQYF
>TRBV7-9|TRBJ2-1|-|-
TGTGCCAGCAGGGGGTTGGGGCAGAGCAATGAGCAGTTCTTC
CASRGLGQSNEQFF
>TRBV5-4|TRBJ2-3|-|-
TGTGCCAGCAGCTTAGGTATGACAGGCTCTAGCACAGATACGCAGTATTTT
CASSLGMTGSSTDTQYF
>TRBV7-2|TRBJ1-2|TRBD1|-
TGTGCCAGCAGCCGCGGGACAGGGGTCTATGGCTACACCTTC
CASSRGTGVYGYTF
>TRBV20-1|TRBJ1-6|-|-
TGCAGTGCTAGTGGCGAGTTGTATTCACCCCTCCACTTT
CSASGELYSPLHF
>TRBV7-9|TRBJ1-5|TRBD1|-
TGTGCCAGCAGCTTATCTGGAGGGGGCTTAAATAGCAATCAGCCCCAGCATTTT
CASSLSGGGLNSNQPQHF
>TRBV27|TRBJ1-1|TRBD1|-
TGTGCCAGCAGTTGGGACAGGGGCGGGGGGCAAGCTTTCTTT
CASSWDRGGGQAFF
>TRBV6-1|TRBJ1-5|-|few
TGTGCCAGCAGCGACGCCAGTCAGCCCCAGCATTTT
CASSDASQPQHF
>TRBV6-5|TRBJ2-5|TRBD2|few
TGTGCCAGCAGTTACTCAGGGCGTTTCTACGGGGGGGAAGAGACCCAGTACTTC
CASSYSGRFYGGEETQYF
>TRBV10-3|TRBJ1-5|-|few
TGTGCCATCAGTGAGTCCCTGACAGCTCCCAATAGCAATCAGCCCCAGCATTTT
CAISESLTAPNSNQPQHF
>TRBV20-1|TRBJ2-3|TRBD2|few
TGCAGTTCGGTTAGTGCTTCCGTTGGCGGGGGGACTAGCACAGATACGCAGTATTTT
CSSVSASVGGGTSTDTQYF
>TRBV2|TRBJ1-5|TRBD1|-
TGTGCCAGCAGGCGGACAGGGATGAGTGTAAGCAATCAGCCCCAGCATTTT
CASRRTGMSVSNQPQHF
>TRBV7-2|TRBJ1-2|-|-
TGTGCCAGCAGCCTCTATGGGGGTGACTATGGCTACACCTTC
CASSLYGGDYGYTF
>TRBV11-2|TRBJ2-7|-|-
TGTGCCAGCAGCTTAGTCGGGCAGCTATACGAGCAGTACTTC
CASSLVGQLYEQYF
>TRBV7-3|TRBJ1-5|-|few
TGTGCCAGCAGGCGGGGGGAAACGGAAAAACAGCCCCAGCATTTT
CASRRGETEKQPQHF
>TRBV10-3|TRBJ2-3|-|few
TGTGCCATCAGCCGAGGGGGGTTGACAGATACGCAGTATTTT
CAISRGGLTDTQYF
>TRBV11-3|TRBJ1-5|-|few
TGTGCCAGCAGCGTAGATGGGGCTGGTCAGCCCCAGCATTTT
CASSVDGAGQPQHF
>TRBV25-1|TRBJ1-1|TRBD1|few
TGTGCCAGCAGTGAACCCATGGGAGGGGGCGGCGCTGAAGCTTTCTTT
CASSEPMGGGGAEAFF
>TRBV6-1|TRBJ2-4|TRBD1|few
TGTGCCAGCAGCACGGGACAGGCCAAAAACATTCAGTACTTC
CASSTGQAKNIQYF
>TRBV6-1|TRBJ1-1|TRBD1|-
TGTGCCAGCAGTGAAGATTCAGGGGGCGTAGCTTTCTTT
CASSEDSGGVAFF